This is a list of T cell receptor beta chains from one sample in a study of blood T cell repertoires in COVID-19. Clones were sequenced by immunoSEQ multiplex PCR, and TCRdb holds only the in-frame ones, with some missing. The table records 150,000 to 200,000 clones, roughly 77% of them present only once. The sequenced sample was peripheral blood. These receptors originate from a woman older than 75 with COVID-19, enrolled during active disease. CDR3s include the opening cysteine and the closing phenylalanine or tryptophan. The order of the fields is clone size, J gene, D gene, V gene, CDR3 DNA, CDR3 protein. D genes are given only for firm matches. Clone size is stated in some rows and not others, as once, few, many or a class when expanded.

>NA|TRBJ1-2|NA|TRBV4-1
TGCGCCAGCAGCCAAGGGACAGCTGATCTCTATGGCTACACCTTC
CASSQGTADLYGYTF
>NA|TRBJ1-1|NA|TRBV7-8
TGTGCCAGCAGCCCAACAAGGAACACTGAAGCTTTCTTT
CASSPTRNTEAFF
>NA|TRBJ1-2|TRBD1|TRBV11-3
TGTGCCAGCAGCTTAGAGGGGACAGGGGGCTATGGCTACACCTTC
CASSLEGTGGYGYTF
>once|TRBJ2-1|TRBD2|TRBV5-4
TGTGCCAGCAGCCGGGAAAATAGCGGGAGAGCTTACAATGAGCAGTTCTTC
CASSRENSGRAYNEQFF
>NA|TRBJ2-3|NA|TRBV6-2/TRBV6-3
TGTGCCAGCAGTTACACGGTAGATACGCAGTATTTT
CASSYTVDTQYF
>NA|TRBJ2-5|TRBD1|TRBV28
TGTGCCAGCAGTTTGTGGGACAGAAGCCAAGAGACCCAGTACTTC
CASSLWDRSQETQYF
>NA|TRBJ1-1|NA|TRBV11-2
TGTGCCAGCAGCTTAAGGGCAGGGGACACTGAAGCTTTCTTT
CASSLRAGDTEAFF
>NA|TRBJ1-4|NA|TRBV6-6
TGTGCCAGCACCCACCCGGGTGGAGCAACTAATGAAAAACTGTTTTTT
CASTHPGGATNEKLFF
>few|TRBJ1-5|TRBD1|TRBV19
TGTGCCAGTAGTCCGTACGGACAGGGGGTAAATAGCAATCAGCCCCAGCATTTT
CASSPYGQGVNSNQPQHF
>NA|TRBJ1-1|NA|TRBV2
TGTGCCAGCAAAACAAACATGAACACTGAAGCTTTCTTT
CASKTNMNTEAFF
>NA|TRBJ1-2|NA|TRBV29-1
TGCAGCGTTGAGTCCCTACAGACATATGGCTACACCTTC
CSVESLQTYGYTF
>NA|TRBJ1-4|TRBD1|TRBV5-1
TGCGCCAGCAGCTCCGGGACAGCGCCGACTAATGAAAAACTGTTTTTT
CASSSGTAPTNEKLFF
>NA|TRBJ2-1|TRBD1|TRBV29-1
TGCAGCGTACCAACCCGGGACAGCCTTTACAATGAGCAGTTCTTC
CSVPTRDSLYNEQFF
>NA|TRBJ1-5|NA|TRBV28
TGTGCCAGCAGCCTAGACAGGTCACCCCGAGTAGGGCCCCAGCATTTT
CASSLDRSPRVGPQHF
>NA|TRBJ2-1|NA|TRBV6-5
TGTGCCAGCAGGAGCATCTCCTACAATGAGCAGTTCTTC
CASRSISYNEQFF
>NA|TRBJ1-2|NA|TRBV28
TGTGCCAGCAACATTGGGGCCTCCGGCTACACCTTC
CASNIGASGYTF
>NA|TRBJ1-6|NA|TRBV27
TGTGCCAGCAAACCCTATGATAATTCACCCCTCCACTTT
CASKPYDNSPLHF
>NA|TRBJ2-6|TRBD1|TRBV9
TGTGCCAGCAGCGAGACAGGGGGCCCCTCTGGGGCCAACGTCCTGACTTTC
CASSETGGPSGANVLTF
>NA|TRBJ2-7|NA|TRBV3-1/TRBV3-2
TGTGCCAGCAGCCATCTGACAGTGAATGTCTACGAGCAGTACTTC
CASSHLTVNVYEQYF
>NA|TRBJ1-4|NA|TRBV10-3
TGTGCCATCAGTGAGCAGGGTGCAACTAATGAAAAACTGTTTTTT
CAISEQGATNEKLFF
>NA|TRBJ2-5|TRBD1|TRBV5-4
TGTGCCAGCAGCATCGACAGGGGGAGGAATACCCAGTACTTC
CASSIDRGRNTQYF
>NA|TRBJ2-3|TRBD1|TRBV19
TGTGCCAGTAGTCAGGGGGGCACAGATACGCAGTATTTT
CASSQGGTDTQYF
>NA|TRBJ1-5|NA|TRBV19
TGTGCCAGTAGTCGGAACAGTGTCAATAGCAATCAGCCCCAGCATTTT
CASSRNSVNSNQPQHF
>NA|TRBJ1-2|TRBD1|TRBV10-1
TGCGCCAGCAGAGGAACGACAGGGGTCTATGGCTACACCTTC
CASRGTTGVYGYTF